This T cell receptor beta chain was observed in a study of tumor-infiltrating lymphocytes in primary liver carcinoma. This CDR3 spans 13 amino acids. CDR1 is SGHKS and CDR2 is YYEKEE in the germline V gene (reference sequence). Findings of the study overall: Tumor top-250-clone fraction significantly exceeded that of blood (p = 0.039).

TCR beta cDNA was made from 500 ng total RNA with a constant-region primer. Libraries for TCR beta were built through three nested multiplex PCR rounds, which together made up a slightly modified ARM-PCR procedure. Investigators reported that the first two PCR rounds, at approximately 11 cycles each, used TRBV1-TRBV30 forward primers with a C-beta reverse primer. TCRdb called the multiplex PCR reads again in MiXCR, with one record for every CDR3 protein. This sample has around 330,000 distinct CDR3 sequences, with less than 75% found just once. Concerning this clonotype itself: Its antigen is unidentified. The junction shows a germline mismatch at one end, possibly a read error.

Germline DNA was extracted alongside blood RNA, which was obtained from unsorted whole blood. The receptor was isolated from a man aged 35-49 years with primary liver carcinoma and hepatitis B virus infection. Sequencing input: peripheral blood. The genes are TRBV5-5 and TRBJ1-5; D ambiguous. As DNA, the CDR3 is TGTACCAGCAGCTTGGGTTGGGATCAGCCCCAGCATTTT. Residues: CTSSLGWDQPQHF.